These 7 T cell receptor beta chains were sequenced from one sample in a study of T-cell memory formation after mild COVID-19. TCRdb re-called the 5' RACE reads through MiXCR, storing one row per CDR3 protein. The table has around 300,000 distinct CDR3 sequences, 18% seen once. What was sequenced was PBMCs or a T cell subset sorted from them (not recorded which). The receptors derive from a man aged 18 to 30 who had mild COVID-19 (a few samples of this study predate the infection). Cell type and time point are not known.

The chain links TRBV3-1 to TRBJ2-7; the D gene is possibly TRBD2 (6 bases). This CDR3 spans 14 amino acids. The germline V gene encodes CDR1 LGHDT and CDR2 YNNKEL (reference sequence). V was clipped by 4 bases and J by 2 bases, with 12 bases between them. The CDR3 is CASSLSGGPYEQYV. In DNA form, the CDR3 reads TGTGCCAGCAGCCTTAGCGGAGGACCCTACGAGCAGTACGTC.

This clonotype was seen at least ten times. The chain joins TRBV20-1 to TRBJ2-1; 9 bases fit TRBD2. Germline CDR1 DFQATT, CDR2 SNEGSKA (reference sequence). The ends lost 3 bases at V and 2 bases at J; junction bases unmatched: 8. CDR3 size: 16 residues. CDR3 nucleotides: TGCAGTGCTAGGTGGGGCCAGCGGGGGGCCTACAATGAGCAGTTCTTC. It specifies CSARWGQRGAYNEQFF.

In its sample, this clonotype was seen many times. The CDR3 bases are TGTGCCAGCAGCCAAGGGGTGAACACTGAAGCTTTCTTT. It codes for CASSQGVNTEAFF. The V gene is TRBV3-1, the J gene TRBJ1-1; D is unclear. Deletions cut 1 base from V and 0 bases from J, with 3 bases between. Germline CDR1 LGHDT, CDR2 YNNKEL (reference sequence). This CDR3 is 13 amino acids long.

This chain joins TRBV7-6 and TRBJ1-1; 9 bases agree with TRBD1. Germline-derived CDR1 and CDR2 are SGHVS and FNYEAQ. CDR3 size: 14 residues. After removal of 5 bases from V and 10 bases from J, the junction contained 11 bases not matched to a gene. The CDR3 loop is CASSDRDRELGAFF. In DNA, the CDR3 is TGTGCCAGCAGCGACCGGGACAGGGAATTGGGAGCTTTCTTT.

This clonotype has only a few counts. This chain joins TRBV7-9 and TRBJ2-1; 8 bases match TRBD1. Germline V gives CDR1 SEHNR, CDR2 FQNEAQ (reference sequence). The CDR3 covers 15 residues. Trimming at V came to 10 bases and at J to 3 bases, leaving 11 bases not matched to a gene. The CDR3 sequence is CATSSGTGLYNEQFF. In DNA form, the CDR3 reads TGTGCCACTTCATCCGGGACAGGCCTCTACAATGAGCAGTTCTTC.

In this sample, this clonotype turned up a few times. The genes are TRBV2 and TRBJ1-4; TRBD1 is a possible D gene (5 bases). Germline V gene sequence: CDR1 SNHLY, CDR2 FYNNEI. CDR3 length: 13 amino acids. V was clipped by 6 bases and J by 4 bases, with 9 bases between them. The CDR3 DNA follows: TGTGCCAGCAGCGCCCAGGGTAATGAAAAACTGTTTTTT. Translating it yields CASSAQGNEKLFF.

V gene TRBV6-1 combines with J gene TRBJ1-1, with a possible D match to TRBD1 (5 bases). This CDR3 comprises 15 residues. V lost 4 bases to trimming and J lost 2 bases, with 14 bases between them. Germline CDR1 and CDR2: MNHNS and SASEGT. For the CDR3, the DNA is TGTGCCAGCAGTGTACCCGGGGGGGGTAACACTGAAGCTTTCTTT. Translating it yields CASSVPGGGNTEAFF.